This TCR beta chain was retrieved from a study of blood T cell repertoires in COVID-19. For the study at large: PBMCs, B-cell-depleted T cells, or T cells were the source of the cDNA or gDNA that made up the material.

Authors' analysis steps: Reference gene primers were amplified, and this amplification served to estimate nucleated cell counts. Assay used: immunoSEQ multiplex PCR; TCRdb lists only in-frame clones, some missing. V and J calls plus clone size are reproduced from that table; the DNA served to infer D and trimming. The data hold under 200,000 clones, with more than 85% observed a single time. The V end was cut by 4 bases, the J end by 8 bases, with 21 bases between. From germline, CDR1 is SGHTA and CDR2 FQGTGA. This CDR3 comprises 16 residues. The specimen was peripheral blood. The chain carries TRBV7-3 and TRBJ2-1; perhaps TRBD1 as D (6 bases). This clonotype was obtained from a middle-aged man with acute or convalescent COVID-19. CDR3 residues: CASSSRGGNPAHEQFF. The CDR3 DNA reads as TGTGCCAGCAGCTCCAGGGGTGGGAACCCGGCCCATGAGCAGTTCTTC.